The 25 T cell receptor beta chains below come from one sample, sequenced in a study of T cells in Graves' hyperthyroidism and ophthalmopathy. The CDR3 regions of TCR beta were amplified from RNA transcripts. HTBI primers were used for first-round RT-PCR of the TCR CDR3. In TCRdb, the multiplex PCR reads were re-called with MiXCR into one record per CDR3 protein. The sample holds almost 600,000 distinct CDR3 sequences; 35% to 55% are singletons and the top ten take around 8%. Input material: peripheral blood or thyroid tissue (not recorded which). The receptors were gathered from a woman aged 18 to 35 with Graves' hyperthyroidism.

The rearrangement joins TRBV11-2 to TRBJ2-1; no clear D. CDR1 is SGHAT and CDR2 is FQNNGV in the germline V gene. V lost 0 bases, J lost 10 bases, and 13 bases lay in between. The CDR3 consists of 14 residues. As DNA, the CDR3 is TGTGCCAGCAGCTTAGAGGGGTTAGGCGACGAGCAGTTCTTC. Amino acids: CASSLEGLGDEQFF.

Worth noting for this clonotype: A junction end diverges from the germline sequence, so it may reflect a read error. This chain uses TRBV2 with TRBJ2-2; 12 nucleotides line up with TRBD2. Germline CDR1 reads SNHLY; CDR2 reads FYNNEI. The CDR3 extends over 16 amino acids. DNA of the CDR3: TGTGCCAGCAGTGAAGAAACTAGCGGGAGGTCCGGGGAGCTGTCTTTT. Residues: CASSEETSGRSGELSF.

This clonotype was counted a single time. The gene calls are TRBV19 and TRBJ2-1; 7 bases are shared with TRBD2. The J segment lost 6 bases and the V segment lost 7 bases, leaving 6 bases of the junction unmatched. Germline-derived CDR1 and CDR2 are LNHDA and SQIVND (reference sequence). The CDR3 runs to 13 residues. Here the CDR3 DNA reads TGTGCCAGTAAGGCGGGAGTAGGCAATGAGCAGTTCTTC. Translated: CASKAGVGNEQFF.

Ten or more counts support this clonotype. This chain uses TRBV11-3 with TRBJ1-5; D is perhaps TRBD1 (5 bases). V was shortened by 5 bases and J by 5 bases, with 10 bases between the two germline ends. The CDR3 is 13 amino acids. Germline V gene lookup returns CDR1 SGHNT and CDR2 YENEEA. The chain's CDR3 is CASSITRDQPQHF. DNA for the CDR3: TGTGCCAGCAGCATAACCAGGGATCAGCCCCAGCATTTT.

This clonotype was counted ten times or more. The V call is TRBV11-3, the J call TRBJ2-7, with 8 bases aligning to TRBD2. The germline CDR1 and CDR2 sequences are SGHNT and YENEEA. Unmatched junction bases numbered 6, after V lost 4 bases and J lost 1 base. The CDR3 is 15 amino acids. Here the CDR3 reads CASSSSGSRSYEQYF. In nucleotides, the CDR3 is TGTGCCAGCAGCTCGAGCGGGAGTAGGTCCTACGAGCAGTACTTC.

This clonotype was found many times. CDR3: CASSGSGRADTGELFF. In nucleotides, the CDR3 is TGTGCCAGCAGTGGAAGCGGGAGGGCCGACACCGGGGAGCTGTTTTTT. The J gene is TRBJ2-2, the V gene TRBV25-1, with 10 bases lining up with TRBD2. Germline CDR1 reads MGHDK; CDR2 reads SYGVNS. With V trimmed by 4 bases and J by 3 bases, 5 bases remained unmatched. This CDR3 region has 16 residues.

This clonotype was detected many times. The chain couples TRBV2 to TRBJ1-2, with D possibly being TRBD1 (5 bases). Trimming pared 8 bases from V and 4 bases from J, leaving 14 bases between. Germline V gene lookup returns CDR1 SNHLY and CDR2 FYNNEI. The CDR3 loop spans 13 amino acids. The DNA of the CDR3 is TGTGCCAGCCTAGGGACCGAATTCTATGGCTACACCTTC. Translation gives CASLGTEFYGYTF. Variable domain in full (rest from reference TRBV2 and TRBJ1-2): EPEVTQTPSHQVTQMGQEVILRCVPISNHLYFYWYRQILGQKVEFLVSFYNNEISEKSEIFDDQFSVERPDGSNFTLKIRSTKLEDSAMYFCASLGTEFYGYTFGSGTRLTVV.

This clonotype was counted at least ten times. V is TRBV7-2 and J is TRBJ2-2, with TRBD1 matching 10 bases. There are 18 residues in the CDR3. Germline assignment: CDR1 SGHTA and CDR2 FQGNSA. V shed 3 bases and J 3 bases; nucleotides not matched to a gene: 10. CDR3 sequence: CASSLGTGELSDTGELFF. The CDR3 nucleotides read TGTGCCAGCAGCTTGGGGACAGGGGAACTATCTGACACCGGGGAGCTGTTTTTT.

Comment on this clonotype: The conserved phenylalanine or tryptophan is not found at the CDR3 terminus, so this likely reflects a read error. The rearrangement joins TRBV9 to TRBJ1-1, with TRBD1 as a possible D gene (5 bases). Germline V lookup: CDR1 SGDLS, CDR2 YYNGEE. This CDR3 has 17 amino acids. Trimming stripped 1 base from V and 5 bases from J, with 21 bases between. CDR3 in amino acids: CASSVPGYNEQGTEAFL. CDR3 bases: TGTGCCAGCAGCGTACCAGGTTACAATGAGCAGGGTACTGAAGCTTTCCTT.

This clonotype was seen a handful of times. An end of the junction does not agree with germline; a read error may underlie this. J is TRBJ2-3 and V is TRBV7-7; D ambiguous. The CDR3 contains 13 residues. CDR1 is SSHAT and CDR2 is FNYEAQ in the germline V gene (reference sequence). This CDR3 reads CASSLKYTDTQYF. CDR3 sequence (DNA): TGTGCTAGCAGCCTCAAGTATACAGATACGCAGTATTTT.

Worth noting for this clonotype: A much more abundant neighbour one base away suggests this may be a read error. The final CDR3 position lacks the conserved phenylalanine or tryptophan, pointing to a likely read error. In DNA form, the CDR3 reads TGTGCCAGCAGTAGATCCCCCGCGGAGCTGTTTCTT. Amino acid sequence: CASSRSPAELFL. The V and J genes are TRBV6-5 and TRBJ2-2; no definite D call. This CDR3 has 12 amino acids. Deletions cut 5 bases from V and 10 bases from J, with 11 bases between. Germline-derived CDR1 and CDR2 are MNHEY and SVGAGI.

This rearrangement joins TRBV18 to TRBJ1-6; weak D call: TRBD1 (5 bases). CDR3 length equals 15 residues. In germline, CDR1 is KGHSH, CDR2 LQKENI. The V end was cut by 1 base, the J end by 10 bases, with 14 bases between. The CDR3 loop reads CASSPRGVPKSPLHF. The CDR3 DNA reads as TGTGCCAGCTCACCACGGGGGGTACCGAAGTCACCCCTCCACTTT. The full variable domain, in which reference TRBV18 and TRBJ1-6 provide the parts outside the CDR3, is NAGVMQNPRHLVRRRGQEARLRCSPMKGHSHVYWYRQLPEEGLKFMVYLQKENIIDESGMPKERFSAEFPKEGPSILRIQQVVRGDSAAYFCASSPRGVPKSPLHFGNGTRLTVT.

This chain uses TRBV29-1 with TRBJ2-2; 9 bases are a match to TRBD1. Germline V gene data show CDR1 as SQVTM and CDR2 as ANQGSEA. V gave up 7 bases and J gave up 4 bases; unmatched junction bases: 7. CDR3 size: 14 residues. The CDR3 nucleotides read TGCAGCGCTAGACAGGGGGGGAGCACCGGGGAGCTGTTTTTT. It is translated as CSARQGGSTGELFF.

The chain carries TRBV20-1 and TRBJ1-2; D is unresolved. This CDR3 spans 13 amino acids. The ends were cut back, 8 bases at V and 0 bases at J, with 13 bases in the middle. Germline CDR1 and CDR2: DFQATT and SNEGSKA (reference sequence). The CDR3 is CSTGMQANYGYTF. CDR3 coding DNA: TGCAGTACGGGGATGCAAGCTAACTATGGCTACACCTTC.

A word on this clonotype: Possible read error: a much larger clone is one base away. The rearrangement links TRBV10-3 to TRBJ2-7, with D perhaps matching TRBD2 (5 bases). The V gene's germline CDR1 is ENHRY and CDR2 SYGVKD. The CDR3 runs to 12 residues. CDR3 loop: CATEEGLYEQCF. CDR3 sequence (DNA): TGTGCCACCGAGGAAGGACTTTACGAGCAGTGCTTC.

This clonotype was picked up a small number of times. The chain links TRBV20-1 to TRBJ2-7, with 7 bases identical to TRBD1. Germline V gene lookup returns CDR1 DFQATT and CDR2 SNEGSKA (reference sequence). Unmatched junction bases numbered 2, after V lost 3 bases and J lost 0 bases. CDR3 length: 13 residues. CDR3: CSASWDSSYEQYF. For the CDR3, the DNA is TGCAGTGCTAGCTGGGACAGCTCCTACGAGCAGTACTTC.

J is TRBJ1-4 and V is TRBV9; 8 positions agree with TRBD1. CDR3 length: 13 residues. Looked up from germline, CDR1 is SGDLS and CDR2 is YYNGEE. Germline trimming cut 2 bases from V and 17 bases from J; bases unmatched to any gene: 11. Written as DNA, the CDR3 is TGTGCCAGCAGCGTCGGGGGACAGGAGAACTGTTTTTTT. The encoded protein is CASSVGGQENCFF.

This clonotype was observed many times. The V and J genes are TRBV16 and TRBJ1-1; unclear D gene. The germline gives CDR1 KGHSY, CDR2 FQNENV. The CDR3 is made up of 11 amino acids. V lost 7 bases, J lost 7 bases, and 10 bases lay in between. Here the CDR3 DNA reads TGTGCCAGCAAAAGGGCCGGTGAAGCTTTCTTT. Protein product: CASKRAGEAFF.

This clonotype has only a few counts. V usage is TRBV2 and J usage is TRBJ1-4; no clear D. Germline V CDR1 and CDR2: SNHLY, FYNNEI. CDR3 length: 15 residues. The V gene lost 1 base and the J gene lost 10 bases, with 16 bases spanning the gap. The CDR3 is CASSEGSLLSGKLFF. CDR3 in DNA: TGTGCCAGCAGTGAAGGATCTCTCCTTAGCGGAAAACTGTTTTTT.

This clonotype was seen a handful of times. The chain joins TRBV20-1 to TRBJ1-5; 8 bases align to TRBD1. The germline gives CDR1 DFQATT, CDR2 SNEGSKA (reference sequence). Trimming took 6 bases from V and 11 from J; bases not matched to a gene: 12. This CDR3 is 13 amino acids long. The CDR3: CSANTGGWETQHF. The CDR3, as DNA: TGCAGTGCCAACACAGGGGGATGGGAGACCCAGCATTTT.

At least ten counts were recorded for this clonotype. The V gene is TRBV9, the J gene TRBJ1-1, with D uncertain. The CDR3 sequence is 14 residues long. The V and J ends lost 4 bases and 4 bases respectively, with 14 bases between them. CDR1 and CDR2 (germline): SGDLS, YYNGEE. The CDR3 spells CASSSRPVGTEAFF. DNA for the CDR3: TGTGCCAGCAGCTCCCGACCGGTCGGCACTGAAGCTTTCTTT. The whole variable domain, filled in from reference TRBV9 and TRBJ1-1, reads DSGVTQTPKHLITATGQRVTLRCSPRSGDLSVYWYQQSLDQGLQFLIQYYNGEERAKGNILERFSAQQFPDLHSELNLSSLELGDSALYFCASSSRPVGTEAFFGQGTRLTVV.

This clonotype has a count of ten or more. The chain has TRBV7-8 and TRBJ2-7; 7 bases fit TRBD2. The CDR3 is 16 amino acids. V was clipped by 5 bases and J by 2 bases; unmatched bases: 12. Germline loops: CDR1 SGHVS, CDR2 FQNEAQ. The CDR3 nucleotides read TGTGCCAGCAGCCTACCTGGACTAGGACTGCCCTACGAGCAGTACTTC. It encodes CASSLPGLGLPYEQYF.

About this clonotype: The junction shows a germline mismatch at one end, possibly a read error. In DNA, the CDR3 is TGCGGCAGCAGCAACTACAGGGGGGGTATTGGGGACTCACCCCTCCACTTT. It translates to CGSSNYRGGIGDSPLHF. The chain is built from TRBV10-2 and TRBJ1-6; 8 positions match TRBD1. The CDR3 is 17 residues long. CDR1 is WSHSY and CDR2 is SAAADI in the germline V gene.

V gene TRBV2 combines with J gene TRBJ2-3, with 7 bases fitting TRBD2. V shed 4 bases, J shed 1 base, and the junction held 8 bases outside the gene matches. This CDR3 contains 16 residues. Germline assignment: CDR1 SNHLY and CDR2 FYNNEI. The CDR3 spells CASSVGLADGTDTQYF. The CDR3 DNA follows: TGTGCCAGCAGTGTTGGTCTAGCGGACGGCACAGATACGCAGTATTTT. Full variable domain (remainder filled in from reference TRBV2 and TRBJ2-3): EPEVTQTPSHQVTQMGQEVILRCVPISNHLYFYWYRQILGQKVEFLVSFYNNEISEKSEIFDDQFSVERPDGSNFTLKIRSTKLEDSAMYFCASSVGLADGTDTQYFGPGTRLTVL.

This chain connects TRBV7-3 to TRBJ2-3, with 7 bases matching TRBD1. Germline V gene sequence: CDR1 SGHTA, CDR2 FQGTGA. Germline trimming cut 5 bases from V and 2 bases from J; bases unmatched to any gene: 13. CDR3 length: 17 residues. This CDR3 reads CASSRTGGGYITDTQYF. The CDR3, as DNA: TGTGCCAGCAGCCGGACAGGCGGAGGCTATATCACAGATACGCAGTATTTT. Full variable domain (remainder filled in from reference TRBV7-3 and TRBJ2-3): GAGVSQTPSNKVTEKGKYVELRCDPISGHTALYWYRQSLGQGPEFLIYFQGTGAADDSGLPNDRFFAVRPEGSVSTLKIQRTERGDSAVYLCASSRTGGGYITDTQYFGPGTRLTVL.